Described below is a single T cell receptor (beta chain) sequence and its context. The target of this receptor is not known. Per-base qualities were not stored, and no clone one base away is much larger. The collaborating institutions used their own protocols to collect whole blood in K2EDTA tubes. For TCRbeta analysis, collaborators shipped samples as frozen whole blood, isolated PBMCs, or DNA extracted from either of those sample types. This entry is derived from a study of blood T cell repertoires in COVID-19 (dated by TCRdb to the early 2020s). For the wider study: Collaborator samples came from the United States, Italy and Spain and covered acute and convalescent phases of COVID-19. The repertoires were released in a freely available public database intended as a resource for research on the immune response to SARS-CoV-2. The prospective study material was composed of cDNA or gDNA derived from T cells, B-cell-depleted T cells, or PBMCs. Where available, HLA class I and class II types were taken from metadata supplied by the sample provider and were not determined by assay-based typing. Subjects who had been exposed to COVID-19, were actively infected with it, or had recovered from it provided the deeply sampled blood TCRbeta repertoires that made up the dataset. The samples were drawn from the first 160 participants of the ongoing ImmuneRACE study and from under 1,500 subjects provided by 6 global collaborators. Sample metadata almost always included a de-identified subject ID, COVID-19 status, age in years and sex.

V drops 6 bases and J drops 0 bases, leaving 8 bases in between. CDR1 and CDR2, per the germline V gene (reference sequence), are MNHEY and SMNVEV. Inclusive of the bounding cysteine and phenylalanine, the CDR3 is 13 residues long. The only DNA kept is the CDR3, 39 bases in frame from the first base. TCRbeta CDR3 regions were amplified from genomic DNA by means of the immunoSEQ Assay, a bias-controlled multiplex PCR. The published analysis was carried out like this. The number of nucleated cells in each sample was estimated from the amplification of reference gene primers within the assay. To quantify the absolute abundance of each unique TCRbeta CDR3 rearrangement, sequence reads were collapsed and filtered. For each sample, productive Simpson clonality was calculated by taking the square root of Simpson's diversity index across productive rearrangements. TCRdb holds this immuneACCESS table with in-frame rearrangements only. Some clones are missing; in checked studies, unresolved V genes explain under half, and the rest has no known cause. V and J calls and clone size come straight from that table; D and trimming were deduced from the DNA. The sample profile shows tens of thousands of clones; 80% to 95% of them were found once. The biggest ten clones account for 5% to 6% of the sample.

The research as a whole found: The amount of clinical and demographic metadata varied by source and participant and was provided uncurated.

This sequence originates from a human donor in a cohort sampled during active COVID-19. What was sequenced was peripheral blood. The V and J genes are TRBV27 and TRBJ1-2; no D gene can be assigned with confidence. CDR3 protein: CASSRQTNYGYTF. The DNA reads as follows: TGTGCCAGCAGCCGTCAGACTAACTATGGCTACACCTTC.